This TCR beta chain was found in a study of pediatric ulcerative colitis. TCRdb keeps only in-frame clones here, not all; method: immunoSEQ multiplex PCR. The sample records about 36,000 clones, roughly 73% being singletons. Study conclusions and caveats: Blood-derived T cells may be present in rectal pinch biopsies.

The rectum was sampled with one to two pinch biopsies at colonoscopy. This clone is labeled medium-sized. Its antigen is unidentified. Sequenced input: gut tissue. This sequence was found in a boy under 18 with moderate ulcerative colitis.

CDR3 DNA: TGTGCCAGCAGCACCCCCGGACAGTCGGACTATGGCTACACCTTC. This gives the protein CASSTPGQSDYGYTF. The chain combines TRBV7-9 with TRBJ1-2; D might be TRBD1 (6 bases). The V end lost 5 bases, the J end lost 3 bases, and 16 bases lay between the germline ends. This CDR3 region has 15 residues. Germline V CDR1 and CDR2: SEHNR, FQNEAQ (reference sequence).